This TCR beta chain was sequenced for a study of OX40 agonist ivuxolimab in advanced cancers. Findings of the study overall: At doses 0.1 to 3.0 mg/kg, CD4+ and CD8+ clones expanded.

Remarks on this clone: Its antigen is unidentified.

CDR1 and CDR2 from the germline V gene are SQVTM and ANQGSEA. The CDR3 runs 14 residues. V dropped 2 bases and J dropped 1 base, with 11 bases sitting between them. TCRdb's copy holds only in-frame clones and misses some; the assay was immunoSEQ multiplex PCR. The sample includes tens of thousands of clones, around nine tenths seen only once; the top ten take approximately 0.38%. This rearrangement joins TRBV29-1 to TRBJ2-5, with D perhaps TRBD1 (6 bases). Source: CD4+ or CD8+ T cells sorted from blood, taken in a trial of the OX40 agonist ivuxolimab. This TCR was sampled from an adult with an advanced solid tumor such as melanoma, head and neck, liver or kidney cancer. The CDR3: CSVETGQLQETQYF. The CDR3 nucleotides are TGCAGCGTTGAAACTGGACAGCTCCAAGAGACCCAGTACTTC.